Listed below are T cell receptor beta chains from one sample, sequenced in a study of cytomegalovirus exposure and HLA in healthy donors. Here immunoSEQ multiplex PCR was the method, and the copy in TCRdb shows in-frame clones only, minus some. The data contain around 91,000 clones, roughly 73% of them singletons. Sequenced material: PBMCs. Receptors originate from a male donor in good health and CMV-seropositive. CDR3s include the opening cysteine and the closing phenylalanine or tryptophan. D genes are given only for firm matches. Size tells how often a clone was seen (once, few, many) or the class of an expanded clone, and some rows leave it out.

size: NA; D: TRBD2; V: TRBV28; J: TRBJ2-1; DNA: TGTGCCAGCAGCTCGTACCGACCTAGCGGCAGGTTCAATGAGCAGTTCTTC; CDR3: CASSSYRPSGRFNEQFF
size: NA; D: NA; V: TRBV7-6; J: TRBJ2-2; DNA: TGTGCCAGCAGCTATCCCGACTGGGGGCTCAGGAACACCGGGGAGCTGTTTTTT; CDR3: CASSYPDWGLRNTGELFF
size: few; D: TRBD1; V: TRBV6-5; J: TRBJ1-1; DNA: TGTGCCAGCAGTTACCTGGCAGGGGGTACGTATGAAGCTTTCTTT; CDR3: CASSYLAGGTYEAFF
size: NA; D: NA; V: TRBV29-1; J: TRBJ2-7; DNA: TGCAGCGTTGAAGGTCTCGACGAGCAGTACTTC; CDR3: CSVEGLDEQYF
size: NA; D: NA; V: TRBV27; J: TRBJ2-7; DNA: TGTGCCAGCAGTTTATCGTCGAGCGGCGAGCAGTACTTC; CDR3: CASSLSSSGEQYF
size: NA; D: NA; V: TRBV30; J: TRBJ1-1; DNA: TGTGCCTGGAGTGGAGGGAGTCCTGAAGCTTTCTTT; CDR3: CAWSGGSPEAFF
size: NA; D: TRBD1; V: TRBV7-9; J: TRBJ2-7; DNA: TGTGCCAGCAGCCGGATTCAGGGGGCGGCCTACGAGCAGTACTTC; CDR3: CASSRIQGAAYEQYF
size: NA; D: TRBD2; V: TRBV5-8; J: TRBJ2-2; DNA: TGTGCCAGCAGCTTCCCTAGCGGGGTGACCGGGGAGCTGTTTTTT; CDR3: CASSFPSGVTGELFF
size: NA; D: TRBD2; V: TRBV5-6; J: TRBJ2-7; DNA: TGTGCCAGCAGCTTGAGCGGGGGCAGATGGGAGCAGTACTTC; CDR3: CASSLSGGRWEQYF
size: NA; D: NA; V: TRBV2; J: TRBJ1-3; DNA: TGTGCCAGCAGTGAGGTTGGGCAGACATTACTTGGAAACACCATATATTTT; CDR3: CASSEVGQTLLGNTIYF
size: NA; D: NA; V: TRBV6-1; J: TRBJ1-2; DNA: TGTGCCAGCAGTGTGACAGGTGGGGCAGTAACTAACTATGGCTACACCTTC; CDR3: CASSVTGGAVTNYGYTF
size: NA; D: TRBD2; V: TRBV7-6; J: TRBJ2-5; DNA: TGTGCCAGCAGCCTAGGTAGCGGGGGGGTCGGAGAGACCCAGTACTTC; CDR3: CASSLGSGGVGETQYF
size: NA; D: TRBD1; V: TRBV30; J: TRBJ2-2; DNA: TGTGCCTGGAATGGACAGGACACCGGGGAGCTGTTTTTT; CDR3: CAWNGQDTGELFF
size: few; D: NA; V: TRBV11-2; J: TRBJ2-1; DNA: TGTGCCAGCAGCTTAGGCATAGCCCTCTACAATGAGCAGTTCTTC; CDR3: CASSLGIALYNEQFF
size: NA; D: TRBD1; V: TRBV7-8; J: TRBJ2-6; DNA: TGTGCCAGCAGCCCGCGGACAGGGAGCATTTCGGTAGGGGCCAACGTCCTGACTTTC; CDR3: CASSPRTGSISVGANVLTF
size: NA; D: TRBD1; V: TRBV7-3; J: TRBJ2-2; DNA: TGTGCCAGCAGCACGACAGGGCCTAACACCGGGGAGCTGTTTTTT; CDR3: CASSTTGPNTGELFF
size: NA; D: NA; V: TRBV5-6; J: TRBJ2-3; DNA: TGTGCCAGCAGCGCAGGGGGCACAGATACGCAGTATTTT; CDR3: CASSAGGTDTQYF
size: NA; D: TRBD1; V: TRBV2; J: TRBJ1-1; DNA: TGTGCCAGCAGAGTAGACAGGGGCAGCACTGAAGCTTTCTTT; CDR3: CASRVDRGSTEAFF
size: NA; D: NA; V: TRBV30; J: TRBJ1-5; DNA: TGTGCCTGGAGCGGGGGGAGCAATCAGCCCCAGCATTTT; CDR3: CAWSGGSNQPQHF
size: NA; D: NA; V: TRBV6-6; J: TRBJ1-5; DNA: TGTGCCAGCAGTTACCCCCCCATGGGGGGTAATCAGCCCCAGCATTTT; CDR3: CASSYPPMGGNQPQHF
size: NA; D: TRBD2; V: TRBV7-2; J: TRBJ2-2; DNA: TGTGCCAGCAGCTTGGCCTCTAGCGGGAGACGATCCGGGGAGCTGTTTTTT; CDR3: CASSLASSGRRSGELFF
size: NA; D: TRBD1; V: TRBV6-5; J: TRBJ2-1; DNA: TGTGCCAGCAGTGTGGACAGGTACAATGAGCAGTTCTTC; CDR3: CASSVDRYNEQFF
size: NA; D: NA; V: TRBV29-1; J: TRBJ2-1; DNA: TGCAGCGTTAGTTCGCTGTGGGGCGATGAGCAGTTCTTC; CDR3: CSVSSLWGDEQFF
size: NA; D: TRBD1; V: TRBV9; J: TRBJ1-4; DNA: TGTGCCAGCAGCACGACAGGGGGAAGTAATGAAAAACTGTTTTTT; CDR3: CASSTTGGSNEKLFF
size: NA; D: TRBD1; V: TRBV6-6; J: TRBJ2-7; DNA: TGTGCCAGCAGCCCCGGACAGGGGAACACCTACGAGCAGTACTTC; CDR3: CASSPGQGNTYEQYF
size: NA; D: NA; V: TRBV2; J: TRBJ1-4; DNA: TGTGCCAGCAGCCCATTAGGAGGTTCCACTAATGAAAAACTGTTTTTT; CDR3: CASSPLGGSTNEKLFF
size: NA; D: TRBD2; V: TRBV5-1; J: TRBJ2-1; DNA: TGCGCCAGCAGCTTGGGGGGGCTAGCGGGCAATTGGGTCGGTGAGCAGTTCTTC; CDR3: CASSLGGLAGNWVGEQFF
size: NA; D: TRBD2; V: TRBV9; J: TRBJ2-3; DNA: TGTGCCAGCAGTCAAGTAGCGGGGGAGCCCACAGATACGCAGTATTTT; CDR3: CASSQVAGEPTDTQYF
size: NA; D: NA; V: TRBV7-9; J: TRBJ1-3; DNA: TGTGCCAGCAGCGTCGGGGGTGGCAACACCATATATTTT; CDR3: CASSVGGGNTIYF
size: NA; D: TRBD2; V: TRBV28; J: TRBJ2-1; DNA: TGTGCCAGCAGACTCCCCCCCCTAGCGGGGTACAATGAGCAGTTCTTC; CDR3: CASRLPPLAGYNEQFF
size: NA; D: TRBD1; V: TRBV5-1; J: TRBJ2-5; DNA: TGCGCCAGCAGCTTCGGACAGGGGTTCGAGACCCAGTACTTC; CDR3: CASSFGQGFETQYF